One and the same sample provided the 32 T cell receptor beta chains below, sequenced in a study of blood T cell repertoires in COVID-19. Using immunoSEQ multiplex PCR, the repertoire was profiled, and TCRdb retains in-frame clones only, with some absent. Here the sample spans 250,000 or so clones, roughly 90% being singletons. Sequencing was performed on PBMCs or T cells enriched from blood (not recorded which). These receptors all come from a man aged 40-50 years who had been exposed to COVID-19.

J is TRBJ1-2 and V is TRBV5-1; 10 nucleotides line up with TRBD1. This CDR3 is 14 amino acids long. CDR1 and CDR2 from the germline V gene are SGHRS and YFSETQ. V shed 4 bases and J 8 bases; nucleotides not matched to a gene: 8. DNA of the CDR3: TGCGCCAGCAGCCAGAAGACAGGGGGCGAAGGCTACACCTTC. It is translated as CASSQKTGGEGYTF.

The chain links TRBV4-1 to TRBJ2-5; weak D call: TRBD1 (6 bases). With 1 base removed from V and 2 bases from J, the gap between germline ends came to 11 bases. Germline CDR1 MGHRA, CDR2 YSYEKL. The CDR3 totals 15 residues. The CDR3 here is CASSQVGTQQETQYF. The CDR3 bases are TGCGCCAGCAGCCAAGTTGGGACACAGCAAGAGACCCAGTACTTC.

Turning to this clone: An end of the junction does not agree with germline; a read error may underlie this. The chain recombines TRBV7-7 with TRBJ2-7; 8 positions agree with TRBD1. The germline gives CDR1 SSHAT, CDR2 FNYEAQ (reference sequence). This CDR3 comprises 13 residues. CDR3 residues: CASSRDRGYEQYF. As DNA, the CDR3 is TGTGCTAGCAGCCGAGACAGGGGCTACGAGCAGTACTTC.

The chain is built from TRBV7-9 and TRBJ1-2; possible D gene TRBD1, 5 bases. Germline values: CDR1 SEHNR, CDR2 FQNEAQ (reference sequence). With 4 bases removed from V and 8 bases from J, the gap between germline ends came to 11 bases. This CDR3 has 12 residues. CDR3 sequence (DNA): TGTGCCAGCAGCTCGTCGGGGGGAGGCTACACCTTC. Its translation is CASSSSGGGYTF.

The chain uses TRBV9 and TRBJ2-5; D unclear. This CDR3 spans 15 amino acids. V was pared by 0 bases and J by 2 bases, with 11 bases between. Germline CDR1 is SGDLS and CDR2 is YYNGEE. CDR3 coding DNA: TGTGCCAGCAGCGTAGGTGCACACAATCAAGAGACCCAGTACTTC. Protein product: CASSVGAHNQETQYF. The full variable domain, in which reference TRBV9 and TRBJ2-5 provide the parts outside the CDR3, is DSGVTQTPKHLITATGQRVTLRCSPRSGDLSVYWYQQSLDQGLQFLIQYYNGEERAKGNILERFSAQQFPDLHSELNLSSLELGDSALYFCASSVGAHNQETQYFGPGTRLLVL.

This clone came up a few times. The gene calls are TRBV11-1 and TRBJ2-2, with TRBD1 matching over 8 bases. The V segment lost 3 bases and the J segment 4 bases; nucleotides outside the gene matches: 4. The CDR3 contains 15 residues. Germline CDR1 reads SGHAT; CDR2 reads FQDESV (reference sequence). CDR3 DNA: TGTGCCAGCAGCTTCTCAGGGGGCAGCACCGGGGAGCTGTTTTTT. This encodes CASSFSGGSTGELFF.

A few counts support this clone. This chain links TRBV5-6 with TRBJ2-7; 8 nucleotides agree with TRBD2. V was clipped by 2 bases and J by 3 bases; unmatched bases: 13. The CDR3 is 17 residues long. The germline V gene has CDR1 SGHDT and CDR2 YYEEEE. The CDR3 reads CASSLSPSTGTSYEQYF. The CDR3 region has the DNA TGTGCCAGCAGCTTATCCCCTTCAACCGGGACTAGCTACGAGCAGTACTTC.

The chain uses TRBV2 and TRBJ1-6; 11 positions match TRBD1. This CDR3 has 16 amino acids. V shed 6 bases and J 3 bases; nucleotides not matched to a gene: 4. Germline CDR1 is SNHLY and CDR2 is FYNNEI. This chain's CDR3 is CASRPGTGGYNSPLHF. DNA of the CDR3: TGTGCCAGCAGGCCCGGGACAGGGGGCTATAATTCACCCCTCCACTTT.

This chain uses TRBV19 with TRBJ2-7; perhaps TRBD2 as D (5 bases). V lost 4 bases to trimming and J lost 0 bases, with 7 bases between them. Germline V gene data show CDR1 as LNHDA and CDR2 as SQIVND (reference sequence). The CDR3 totals 13 residues. CDR3 coding DNA: TGTGCCAGTAGTAGGGAGAGCTCCTACGAGCAGTACTTC. Its protein is CASSRESSYEQYF.

The CDR3 protein is CASSPVTGQSLDTQYF. The CDR3 DNA sequence: TGTGCCAGCAGCCCAGTTACGGGACAGTCGTTAGATACGCAGTATTTT. This chain uses TRBV9 with TRBJ2-3, with 7 bases that match TRBD1. The trim removed 4 bases at V and 5 bases at J, leaving 13 bases unmatched. In germline, CDR1 is SGDLS, CDR2 YYNGEE. CDR3 length: 16 amino acids.

In this sample, this clone turned up once. V gene TRBV10-3 combines with J gene TRBJ1-1, with 7 bases identical to TRBD1. This CDR3 has 14 residues. Germline CDR1 ENHRY, CDR2 SYGVKD. Unmatched junction bases numbered 10, after V lost 7 bases and J lost 5 bases. CDR3 coding DNA: TGTGCCATCACCACGACAGGGAGTGGGACTGAAGCTTTCTTT. Translating gives CAITTTGSGTEAFF.

This sequence joins TRBV10-3 and TRBJ2-3, with D possibly matching TRBD2 (6 bases). The CDR3 has 13 amino acids. CDR1 ENHRY and CDR2 SYGVKD come from the germline V gene. V was clipped by 4 bases and J by 12 bases, with 17 bases between them. The DNA for the CDR3 is TGTGCCATCAGTGCCGATTTCGCGGGGCATCAGTATTTT. This codes for CAISADFAGHQYF.

The V and J genes are TRBV10-3 and TRBJ1-1, with 7 bases matching TRBD1. In germline, CDR1 is ENHRY, CDR2 SYGVKD. CDR3 size: 11 residues. Germline trimming cut 8 bases from V and 8 bases from J; bases unmatched to any gene: 5. The CDR3 here is CAIGRGPEAFF. The CDR3, as DNA: TGTGCCATCGGTAGGGGGCCCGAAGCTTTCTTT.

The chain recombines TRBV10-3 with TRBJ2-1; maybe TRBD1 (5 bases). The germline CDR1 and CDR2 sequences are ENHRY and SYGVKD. Trimming removed 7 bases at V and 8 bases at J, with 12 bases between. This CDR3 has 12 amino acids. CDR3 nucleotides: TGTGCCATCAAGTCAGGGCCGGATGAGCAGTTCTTC. It encodes CAIKSGPDEQFF.

The chain is built from TRBV15 and TRBJ2-5, with D possibly being TRBD1 (5 bases). CDR1 and CDR2 (germline): LNHNV, YYDKDF (reference sequence). Trimming took 4 bases from V and 5 from J, leaving 20 bases between them. The CDR3 has 16 residues. The CDR3 nucleotides read TGTGCCACCAGCACATCTTCGCAAGGGGATCCCGAGACCCAGTACTTC. Encoded protein: CATSTSSQGDPETQYF.

This sequence joins TRBV2 and TRBJ1-1; maybe TRBD1 (5 bases). V dropped 0 bases and J dropped 11 bases, with 10 bases sitting between them. The CDR3 has 12 amino acids. Germline CDR1 reads SNHLY; CDR2 reads FYNNEI. CDR3 protein: CASSEAGGEAFF. CDR3 bases: TGTGCCAGCAGTGAAGCGGGGGGAGAGGCTTTCTTT.

This sequence joins TRBV5-5 and TRBJ1-5; perhaps TRBD1 as D (5 bases). In germline, CDR1 is SGHKS, CDR2 YYEKEE (reference sequence). This CDR3 comprises 13 residues. V lost 1 base to trimming and J lost 6 bases, with 8 bases between them. CDR3 loop: CASSLRGTQPQHF. The CDR3 nucleotides are TGTGCCAGCAGCTTGAGGGGAACTCAGCCCCAGCATTTT. Full variable domain (outside the CDR3, taken from reference TRBV5-5 and TRBJ1-5): DAGVTQSPTHLIKTRGQQVTLRCSPISGHKSVSWYQQVLGQGPQFIFQYYEKEERGRGNFPDRFSARQFPNYSSELNVNALLLGDSALYLCASSLRGTQPQHFGDGTRLSIL.

This clone was observed a few times. The rearrangement links TRBV7-3 to TRBJ2-2; 9 bases match TRBD1. The V segment lost 5 bases and the J segment 6 bases; nucleotides outside the gene matches: 4. The CDR3 is 14 amino acids. Germline CDR1 is SGHTA and CDR2 is FQGTGA. The CDR3 coding sequence is TGTGCCAGCAGCCCTAGACAGGGGGCCGGGGAGCTGTTTTTT. Protein sequence: CASSPRQGAGELFF.

This chain links TRBV5-1 with TRBJ1-2; D remains ambiguous. Germline lookup yields CDR1 SGHRS and CDR2 YFSETQ. Trimming left V 1 base short and J 4 bases short, with 14 bases between. This CDR3 region has 15 residues. The DNA of the CDR3 is TGCGCCAGCAGCTTGACCCGCGGCGACCTCTATGGCTACACCTTC. Its translation: CASSLTRGDLYGYTF.

The V and J genes are TRBV19 and TRBJ1-5, with 9 bases lining up with TRBD1. V was clipped by 4 bases and J by 9 bases; unmatched bases: 7. Germline loops: CDR1 LNHDA, CDR2 SQIVND (reference sequence). CDR3 length: 14 amino acids. CDR3 sequence (DNA): TGTGCCAGTAGTACGTTGACAGGGGGAACGCCCCAGCATTTT. It is translated as CASSTLTGGTPQHF.

V is TRBV27 and J is TRBJ2-6; 8 positions agree with TRBD2. The length of the CDR3 is 16 residues. CDR1 is MNHEY and CDR2 is SMNVEV in the germline V gene (reference sequence). V shed 7 bases and J 0 bases; nucleotides not matched to a gene: 5. In DNA, the CDR3 is TGTGCCAGCACCCCTCGGGGGGGCTCTGGGGCCAACGTCCTGACTTTC. It yields the protein CASTPRGGSGANVLTF.

The chain joins TRBV30 to TRBJ1-1; the D is unclear. Germline V gives CDR1 GTSNPN, CDR2 SVGIG (reference sequence). The CDR3 is 11 residues long. Trimming removed 2 bases from V and 6 bases from J, with 7 bases in between. CDR3 amino acids: CAWSSVAEAFF. CDR3 in DNA: TGTGCCTGGAGTTCGGTCGCTGAAGCTTTCTTT. The entire variable domain, with the rest obtained from reference TRBV30 and TRBJ1-1, is as follows: SQTIHQWPATLVQPVGSPLSLECTVEGTSNPNLYWYRQAAGRGLQLLFYSVGIGQISSEVPQNLSASRPQDRQFILSSKKLLLSDSGFYLCAWSSVAEAFFGQGTRLTVV.

This chain links TRBV7-3 with TRBJ2-1; TRBD2 matches 7 bases. The V gene end was trimmed by 9 bases and the J gene end by 6 bases; junction bases not matched to a gene: 8. Germline-derived CDR1 and CDR2 are SGHTA and FQGTGA. This CDR3 is 13 amino acids long. CDR3 amino acids: CASRREGTNEQFF. The CDR3 nucleotides read TGTGCCAGTCGGAGGGAGGGGACCAATGAGCAGTTCTTC.

V and J are TRBV5-1 and TRBJ2-5; 13 nucleotides align to TRBD2. The CDR3 totals 13 residues. J was trimmed by 5 bases and V by 7 bases; bases with no gene match: 2. CDR1 is SGHRS and CDR2 is YFSETQ in the germline V gene. DNA of the CDR3: TGCGCCAGCGGGACTAGCGGGATTGAGACCCAGTACTTC. It is translated as CASGTSGIETQYF.

The CDR3: CSVEVGEEHYEQYF. CDR3 DNA: TGCAGCGTTGAGGTGGGGGAGGAACATTACGAGCAGTACTTC. The rearrangement links TRBV29-1 to TRBJ2-7; possibly TRBD2 for D (6 bases). Germline CDR1 reads SQVTM; CDR2 reads ANQGSEA. Trimming left V 3 bases short and J 4 bases short, with 16 bases between. The CDR3 runs to 14 residues.

This chain joins TRBV12-5 and TRBJ2-1; TRBD2 matches 11 bases. CDR3 length: 16 residues. Per the germline V gene, CDR1 is LGHNT and CDR2 is FRNRAP. V lost 5 bases to trimming and J lost 8 bases; unmatched junction nucleotides: 11. Here the CDR3 DNA reads TGTGCTAGTGGTGGAATACATAGCGGGAGGGCCCATGAGCAGTTCTTC. This encodes CASGGIHSGRAHEQFF. Full variable domain (outside the CDR3, taken from reference TRBV12-5 and TRBJ2-1): DARVTQTPRHKVTEMGQEVTMRCQPILGHNTVFWYRQTMMQGLELLAYFRNRAPLDDSGMPKDRFSAEMPDATLATLKIQPSEPRDSAVYFCASGGIHSGRAHEQFFGPGTRLTVL.

The gene calls are TRBV4-1 and TRBJ2-7; TRBD1 might be the D (5 bases). Trimming left V 4 bases short and J 6 bases short, with 16 bases between. The CDR3 extends over 14 amino acids. Germline V lookup: CDR1 MGHRA, CDR2 YSYEKL. The CDR3 reads CASSPHQGMGEQYF. The CDR3 DNA follows: TGCGCCAGCAGCCCTCACCAGGGTATGGGCGAGCAGTACTTC.

This clone was counted only a few times. V gene TRBV19 combines with J gene TRBJ1-3; D ambiguous. Per the germline V gene, CDR1 is LNHDA and CDR2 is SQIVND (reference sequence). The CDR3 is 15 amino acids. V gave up 3 bases and J gave up 0 bases, with 9 bases separating them. The CDR3 coding sequence is TGTGCCAGTAGTATCCTCGCCAGCTCTGGAAACACCATATATTTT. Amino acid sequence: CASSILASSGNTIYF.

The chain is built from TRBV27 and TRBJ2-1; the match to TRBD2 covers 7 bases. The CDR3 length is 16 residues. The junction had 11 bases not matched to a gene; V was cut back by 2 bases and J by 7 bases. Germline CDR1 MNHEY, CDR2 SMNVEV (reference sequence). CDR3 amino acids: CASSLASGDLRNEQFF. In DNA, the CDR3 is TGTGCCAGCAGTTTAGCTAGCGGAGACCTAAGGAATGAGCAGTTCTTC.

The rearrangement uses TRBV21-1 and TRBJ2-7; the table's D call, TRBD1, was not checked against the DNA. TRBV21-1 is annotated as a pseudogene. This CDR3 has 15 residues. The CDR3 is CASSPDPGQRYEQYF. The DNA of the CDR3 is TGTGCCAGCAGTCCCGACCCAGGACAGCGATACGAGCAGTACTTC.

This chain joins TRBV9 and TRBJ2-7; 9 bases align to TRBD2. Germline assignment: CDR1 SGDLS and CDR2 YYNGEE. There are 15 residues in the CDR3. Trimming removed 4 bases from V and 2 bases from J; junction bases left unmatched: 7. The CDR3 DNA follows: TGTGCCAGCAGCCCGTGGACTAGCGAAGCCTACGAGCAGTACTTC. It is translated as CASSPWTSEAYEQYF.

Concerning this clone: The junction and the germline gene differ at one end; a read error may be behind it. The chain recombines TRBV7-9 with TRBJ1-2; D not resolved. Germline CDR1 reads SEHNR; CDR2 reads FQNEAQ (reference sequence). This CDR3 comprises 17 residues. The DNA of the CDR3 is TGTGCCAGCAGTTTAGGCGCGTTTAATGTCGCCTTCTATGGCTACACCTTC. Residues: CASSLGAFNVAFYGYTF. The complete variable domain, with remaining parts taken from reference TRBV7-9 and TRBJ1-2, reads DTGVSQNPRHKITKRGQNVTFRCDPISEHNRLYWYRQTLGQGPEFLTYFQNEAQLEKSRLLSDRFSAERPKGSFSTLEIQRTEQGDSAMYLCASSLGAFNVAFYGYTFGSGTRLTVV.